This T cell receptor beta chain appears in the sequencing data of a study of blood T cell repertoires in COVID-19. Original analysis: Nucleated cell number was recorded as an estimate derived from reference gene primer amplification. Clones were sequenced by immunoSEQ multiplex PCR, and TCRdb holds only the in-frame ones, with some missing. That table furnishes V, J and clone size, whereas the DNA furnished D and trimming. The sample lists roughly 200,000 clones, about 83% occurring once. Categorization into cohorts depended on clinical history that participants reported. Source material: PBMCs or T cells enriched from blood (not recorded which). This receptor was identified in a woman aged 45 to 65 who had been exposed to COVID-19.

The CDR3 here is CASSSTGGADTEAFF. CDR3 DNA sequence: TGTGCCAGCAGCTCGACAGGGGGAGCCGACACTGAAGCTTTCTTT. This chain links TRBV7-3 with TRBJ1-1, with TRBD1 matching 9 bases. After removal of 4 bases from V and 3 bases from J, the junction contained 6 bases not matched to a gene. Germline CDR1 is SGHTA and CDR2 is FQGTGA. The length of the CDR3 is 15 residues.